This T cell receptor beta chain is drawn from a study of blood T cell repertoires in COVID-19 (TCRdb year 2020). Broadly, across the study: Samples covering the acute and convalescent phases of COVID-19 were provided by collaborators in the United States, Italy and Spain. The prospective study material was composed of cDNA or gDNA derived from T cells, B-cell-depleted T cells, or PBMCs. Deeply sampled blood TCRbeta repertoires from subjects exposed to, actively infected with, or recovered from COVID-19 were included in the dataset. The repertoires were released in a freely available public database intended as a resource for research on the immune response to SARS-CoV-2. The samples were drawn from two sources: the first 160 participants of the ongoing ImmuneRACE study, and over 950 subjects contributed by 6 global collaborators. A de-identified subject ID, COVID-19 status, age in years and sex were almost always included in the sample metadata. Where available, HLA class I and class II types were obtained from metadata supplied by the sample provider rather than from assay-based typing. Here is what the overall study found, with its caveats: Clinical and demographic metadata were provided uncurated, with the amount varying by source and participant.

With respect to this clone: The antigen it recognizes is unknown. No much larger clonotype is one base removed from it; base qualities were not supplied.

The collaborating institutions used their own protocols to collect whole blood in K2EDTA tubes. For TCRbeta analysis, collaborator samples were shipped as frozen whole blood, as isolated PBMCs, or as DNA extracted from either sample type. TCRbeta CDR3 regions were amplified from genomic DNA by means of the immunoSEQ Assay, a bias-controlled multiplex PCR. As for how the authors treated the data: The number of nucleated cells in each sample was estimated by amplification of reference gene primers within the assay. To quantify the absolute abundance of each unique TCRbeta CDR3 rearrangement, sequence reads were collapsed and filtered. Productive Simpson clonality was computed per sample as the square root of Simpson's diversity index over productive rearrangements. The clones in this table, taken by TCRdb from immuneACCESS, are in-frame only. Not every clone is retained; where verified, under half of the shortfall comes from an unresolved V gene, and the cause of the rest is unknown. Clone size and the V and J calls come from that table; the DNA yielded D and trimming. The sample table holds 80,000 to 90,000 clones, of which roughly 87% were seen once. The ten biggest clones cover about 5.3% of the sample.

The germline V gene provides CDR1 SQVTM and CDR2 ANQGSEA. Relative to germline, V is 4 bases shorter and J is 1 base shorter, with 13 bases between their ends. The CDR3 contains 14 residues, cysteine and phenylalanine counted. Kept here is only the CDR3 DNA, which spans 42 bases and is read in frame from base 1. Material for sequencing was peripheral blood. The rearranged segments are TRBV29-1 and TRBJ1-1; there is no confident call for the D gene. The sequence derives from a man between 60 and 75 years old with acute or convalescent COVID-19. CDR3 protein: CSVVGTTGNTEAFF. The sequence in DNA is TGCAGCGTTGTGGGTACGACTGGGAACACTGAAGCTTTCTTT.